This T cell receptor beta chain was captured in a study of blood T cell repertoires in COVID-19. Measured with immunoSEQ multiplex PCR; TCRdb has only the in-frame clones, and not every one. The profile shows 130,000 or so clones, over 75% of them singletons. The sequencing input was peripheral blood. The TCR comes from a man aged 70-80 years with active or convalescent COVID-19.

CDR3 bases: TGTGCCAGCTCACGGACAGGGGGCGGGATGAACAATGAGCAGTTCTTC. Translating it yields CASSRTGGGMNNEQFF. V and J are TRBV18 and TRBJ2-1, with 11 positions matching TRBD1. Per the germline V gene, CDR1 is KGHSH and CDR2 is LQKENI. This CDR3 contains 16 residues. Losses at the gene ends were 4 bases for V and 5 bases for J; bases not matched to a gene: 7.